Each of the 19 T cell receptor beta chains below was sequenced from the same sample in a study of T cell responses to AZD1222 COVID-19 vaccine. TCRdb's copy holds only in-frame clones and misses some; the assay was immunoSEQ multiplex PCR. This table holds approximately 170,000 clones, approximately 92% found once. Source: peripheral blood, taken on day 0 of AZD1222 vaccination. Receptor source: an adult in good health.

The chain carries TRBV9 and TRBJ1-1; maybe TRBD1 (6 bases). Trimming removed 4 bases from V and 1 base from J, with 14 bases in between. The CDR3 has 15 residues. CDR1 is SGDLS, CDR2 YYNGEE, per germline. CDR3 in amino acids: CASSRPGTPNTEAFF. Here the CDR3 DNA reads TGTGCCAGCAGCCGACCCGGGACACCGAACACTGAAGCTTTCTTT.

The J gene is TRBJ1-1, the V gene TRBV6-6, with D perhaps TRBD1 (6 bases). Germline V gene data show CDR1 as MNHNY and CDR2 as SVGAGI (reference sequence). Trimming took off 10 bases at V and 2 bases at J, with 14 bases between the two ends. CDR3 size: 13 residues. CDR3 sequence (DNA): TGTGCCATAAAGGGGGGCCCTAACACTGAAGCTTTCTTT. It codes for CAIKGGPNTEAFF.

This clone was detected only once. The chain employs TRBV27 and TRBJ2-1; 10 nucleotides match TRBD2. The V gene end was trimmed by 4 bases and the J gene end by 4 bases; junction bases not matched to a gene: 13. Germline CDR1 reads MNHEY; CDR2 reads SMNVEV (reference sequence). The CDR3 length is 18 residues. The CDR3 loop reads CASSSGQPGLAIYNEQFF. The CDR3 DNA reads TGTGCCAGCAGTTCCGGACAGCCGGGACTAGCGATTTACAATGAGCAGTTCTTC.

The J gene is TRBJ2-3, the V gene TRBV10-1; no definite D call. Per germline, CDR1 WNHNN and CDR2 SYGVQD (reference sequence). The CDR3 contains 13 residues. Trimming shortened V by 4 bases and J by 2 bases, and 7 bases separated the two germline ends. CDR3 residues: CASSGAATDTQYF. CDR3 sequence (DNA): TGCGCCAGCAGTGGGGCAGCCACAGATACGCAGTATTTT.

The CDR3 sequence: CASSLGELSEAFF. CDR3 nucleotides: TGTGCCAGCAGTTTGGGGGAACTTTCCGAAGCTTTCTTT. This chain joins TRBV12-3 or TRBV12-4 and TRBJ1-1; TRBD1 is a possible D gene (5 bases). The CDR3 is 13 amino acids. V was cut by 3 bases and J by 8 bases, with 13 bases left in between.

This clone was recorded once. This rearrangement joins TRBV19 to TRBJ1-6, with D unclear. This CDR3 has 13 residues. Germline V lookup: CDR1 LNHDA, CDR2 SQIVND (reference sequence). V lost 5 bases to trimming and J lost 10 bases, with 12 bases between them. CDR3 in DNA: TGTGCCAGTAGTGAGCCCGGGGTCTCACCCCTCCACTTT. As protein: CASSEPGVSPLHF.

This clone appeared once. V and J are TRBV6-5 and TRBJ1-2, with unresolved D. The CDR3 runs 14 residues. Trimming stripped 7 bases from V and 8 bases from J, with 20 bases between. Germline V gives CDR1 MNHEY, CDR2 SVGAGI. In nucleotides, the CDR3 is TGTGCCAGCAACCAAGGTAGGAGGGTGGACGGCTACACCTTC. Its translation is CASNQGRRVDGYTF.

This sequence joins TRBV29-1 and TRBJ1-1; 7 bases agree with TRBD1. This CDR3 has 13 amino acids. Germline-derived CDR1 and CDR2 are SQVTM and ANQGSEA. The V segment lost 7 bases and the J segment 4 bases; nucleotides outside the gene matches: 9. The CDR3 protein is CSASQGIGTEAFF. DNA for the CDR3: TGCAGCGCCTCACAGGGGATAGGCACTGAAGCTTTCTTT.

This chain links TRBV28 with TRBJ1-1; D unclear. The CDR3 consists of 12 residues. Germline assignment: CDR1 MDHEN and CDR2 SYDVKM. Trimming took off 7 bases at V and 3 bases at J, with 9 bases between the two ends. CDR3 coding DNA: TGTGCCAGCACTGAAACGGACACTGAAGCTTTCTTT. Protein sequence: CASTETDTEAFF.

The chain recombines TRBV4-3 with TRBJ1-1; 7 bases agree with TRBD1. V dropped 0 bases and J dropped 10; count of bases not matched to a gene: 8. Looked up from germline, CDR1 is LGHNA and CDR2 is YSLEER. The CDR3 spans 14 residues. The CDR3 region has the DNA TGCGCCAGCAGCCAAGAGGACCACAGGGGAGGAGCTTTCTTT. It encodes CASSQEDHRGGAFF.

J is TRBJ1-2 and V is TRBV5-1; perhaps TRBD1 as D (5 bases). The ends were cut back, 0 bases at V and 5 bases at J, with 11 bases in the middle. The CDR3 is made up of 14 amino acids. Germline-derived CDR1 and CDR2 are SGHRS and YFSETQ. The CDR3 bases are TGCGCCAGCAGCTTGGACGGCAGGGAGTATGGCTACACCTTC. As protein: CASSLDGREYGYTF.

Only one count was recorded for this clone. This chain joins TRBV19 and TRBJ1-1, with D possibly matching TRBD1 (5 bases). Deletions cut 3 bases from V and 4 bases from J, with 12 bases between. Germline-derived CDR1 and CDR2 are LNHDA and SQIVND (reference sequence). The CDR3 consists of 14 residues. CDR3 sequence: CASSIGGLATEAFF. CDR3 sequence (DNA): TGTGCCAGTAGTATTGGGGGTTTAGCCACTGAAGCTTTCTTT. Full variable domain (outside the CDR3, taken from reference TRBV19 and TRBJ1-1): DGGITQSPKYLFRKEGQNVTLSCEQNLNHDAMYWYRQDPGQGLRLIYYSQIVNDFQKGDIAEGYSVSREKKESFPLTVTSAQKNPTAFYLCASSIGGLATEAFFGQGTRLTVV.

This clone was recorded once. The CDR3 sequence is CASSQNPWVGDQPQHF. CDR3 nucleotide sequence: TGCGCCAGCAGCCAAAACCCGTGGGTCGGGGATCAGCCCCAGCATTTT. This rearrangement joins TRBV4-3 to TRBJ1-5; D not resolved. The V gene's germline CDR1 is LGHNA and CDR2 YSLEER. V gave up 2 bases and J gave up 5 bases, with 16 bases separating them. This CDR3 contains 16 residues.

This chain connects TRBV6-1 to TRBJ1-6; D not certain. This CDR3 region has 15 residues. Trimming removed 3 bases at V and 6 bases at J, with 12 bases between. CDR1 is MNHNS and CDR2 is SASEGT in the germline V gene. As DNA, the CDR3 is TGTGCCAGCAGTGACCGTGAATTGTTTAATTCACCCCTCCACTTT. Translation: CASSDRELFNSPLHF.

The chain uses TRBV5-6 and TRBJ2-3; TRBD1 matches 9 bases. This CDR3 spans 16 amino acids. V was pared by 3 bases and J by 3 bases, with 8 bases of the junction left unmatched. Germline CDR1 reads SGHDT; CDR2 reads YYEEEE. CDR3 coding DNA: TGTGCCAGCAGCTCAATCCGGGACAGGGCGACAGATACGCAGTATTTT. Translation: CASSSIRDRATDTQYF.

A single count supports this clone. The CDR3 DNA reads as TGCAGTGCTAGTTCGGTTTCTCCGATCGGAGAGACCCAGTACTTC. Its protein product is CSASSVSPIGETQYF. The chain is built from TRBV20-1 and TRBJ2-5; no definite D call. Trimming took off 3 bases at V and 4 bases at J, with 18 bases between the two ends. Germline V gene data show CDR1 as DFQATT and CDR2 as SNEGSKA (reference sequence). The CDR3 is made up of 15 amino acids.

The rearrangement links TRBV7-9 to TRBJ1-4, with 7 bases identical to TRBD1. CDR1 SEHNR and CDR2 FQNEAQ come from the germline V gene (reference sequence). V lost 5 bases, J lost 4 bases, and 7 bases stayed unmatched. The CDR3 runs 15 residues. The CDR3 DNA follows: TGTGCCAGCAGCCCCACAGGGGAGAGTAATGAAAAACTGTTTTTT. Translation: CASSPTGESNEKLFF.

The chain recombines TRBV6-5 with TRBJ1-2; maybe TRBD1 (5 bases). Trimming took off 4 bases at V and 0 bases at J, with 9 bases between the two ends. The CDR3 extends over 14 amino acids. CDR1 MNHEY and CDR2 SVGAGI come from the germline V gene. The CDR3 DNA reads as TGTGCCAGCAGTTTCGGGGGTACTAACTATGGCTACACCTTC. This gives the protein CASSFGGTNYGYTF.

The DNA of the CDR3 is TGCGCCAGCAGCCAACTTCACGGAATCTATGGCTACACCTTC. Translating it yields CASSQLHGIYGYTF. The chain combines TRBV4-1 with TRBJ1-2; D is unresolved. Germline V gives CDR1 MGHRA, CDR2 YSYEKL. This CDR3 has 14 residues. Trimming took 2 bases from V and 4 from J, leaving 11 bases between them.